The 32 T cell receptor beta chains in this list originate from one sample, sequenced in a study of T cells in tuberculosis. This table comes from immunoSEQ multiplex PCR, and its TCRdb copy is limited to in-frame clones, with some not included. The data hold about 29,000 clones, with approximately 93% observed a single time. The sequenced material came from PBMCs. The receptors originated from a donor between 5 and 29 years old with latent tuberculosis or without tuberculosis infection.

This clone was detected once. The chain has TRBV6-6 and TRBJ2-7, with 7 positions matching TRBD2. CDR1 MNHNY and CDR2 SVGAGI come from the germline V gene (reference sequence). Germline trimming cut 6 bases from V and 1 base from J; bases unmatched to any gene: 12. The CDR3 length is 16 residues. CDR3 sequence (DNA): TGTGCCAGCAGGAACCTGAGGGGAGGGCATTCCTACGAGCAGTACTTC. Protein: CASRNLRGGHSYEQYF.

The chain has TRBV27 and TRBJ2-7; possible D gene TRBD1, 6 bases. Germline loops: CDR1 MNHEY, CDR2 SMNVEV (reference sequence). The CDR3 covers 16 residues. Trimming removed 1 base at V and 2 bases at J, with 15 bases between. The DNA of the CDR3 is TGTGCCAGCAGTTTATACCTCACTACAGGGCCCTACGAGCAGTACTTC. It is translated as CASSLYLTTGPYEQYF.

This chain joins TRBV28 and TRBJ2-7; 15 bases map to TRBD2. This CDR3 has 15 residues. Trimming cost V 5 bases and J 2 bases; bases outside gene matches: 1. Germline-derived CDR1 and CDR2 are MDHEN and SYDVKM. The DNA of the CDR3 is TGTGCCAGCAGTGGACTAGCGGGGGGGACCTACGAGCAGTACTTC. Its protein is CASSGLAGGTYEQYF. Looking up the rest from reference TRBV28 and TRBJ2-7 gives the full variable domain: DVKVTQSSRYLVKRTGEKVFLECVQDMDHENMFWYRQDPGLGLRLIYFSYDVKMKEKGDIPEGYSVSREKKERFSLILESASTNQTSMYLCASSGLAGGTYEQYFGPGTRLTVT.

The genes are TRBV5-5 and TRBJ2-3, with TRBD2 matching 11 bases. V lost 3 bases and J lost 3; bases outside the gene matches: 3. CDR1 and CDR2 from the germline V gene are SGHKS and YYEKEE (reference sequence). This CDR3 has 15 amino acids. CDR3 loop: CASSSTSGSTDTQYF. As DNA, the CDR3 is TGTGCCAGCAGCTCTACTAGCGGGAGTACAGATACGCAGTATTTT. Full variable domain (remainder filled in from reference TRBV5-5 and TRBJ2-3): DAGVTQSPTHLIKTRGQQVTLRCSPISGHKSVSWYQQVLGQGPQFIFQYYEKEERGRGNFPDRFSARQFPNYSSELNVNALLLGDSALYLCASSSTSGSTDTQYFGPGTRLTVL.

CDR3 nucleotide sequence: TGTGCCAGCAGCTCGACCAAAGGACAGGGCAGCTCCTACGAGCAGTACTTC. It yields the protein CASSSTKGQGSSYEQYF. This chain uses TRBV13 with TRBJ2-7, with TRBD1 matching 8 bases. The CDR3 runs 17 residues. V was pared by 4 bases and J by 0 bases, with 11 bases of the junction left unmatched. The germline V gene encodes CDR1 PRHDT and CDR2 FYEKMQ (reference sequence).

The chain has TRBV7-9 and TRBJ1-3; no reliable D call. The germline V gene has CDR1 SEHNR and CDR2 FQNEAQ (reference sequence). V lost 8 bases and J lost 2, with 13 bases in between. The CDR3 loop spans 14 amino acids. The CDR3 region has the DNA TGTGCCAGCTCGGCGGGCCAGGCTGGAAACACCATATATTTT. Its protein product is CASSAGQAGNTIYF.

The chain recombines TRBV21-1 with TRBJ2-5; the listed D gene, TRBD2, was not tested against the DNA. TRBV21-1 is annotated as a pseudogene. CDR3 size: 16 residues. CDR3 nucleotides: TGTGCCAGCAGCAAACGGGGTCACCGCGCCCAAGAGACCCAGTACTTC. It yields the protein CASSKRGHRAQETQYF.

The CDR3 DNA reads as TGTGCCAGCACCCCTGGGGAGACCCGCCGGCATGGCTACACCTTC. It translates to CASTPGETRRHGYTF. V is TRBV18 and J is TRBJ1-2, with D hard to call. Germline CDR1 is KGHSH and CDR2 is LQKENI. Deletions cut 8 bases from V and 6 bases from J, with 22 bases between. This CDR3 has 15 residues.

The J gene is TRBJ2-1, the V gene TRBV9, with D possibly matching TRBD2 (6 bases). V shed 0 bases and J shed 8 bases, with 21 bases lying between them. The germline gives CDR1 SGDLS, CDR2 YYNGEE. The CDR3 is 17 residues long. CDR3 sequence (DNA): TGTGCCAGCAGCGTAGAAGTGGGGCTAGCGTCGGTAGATGAGCAGTTCTTC. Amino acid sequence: CASSVEVGLASVDEQFF.

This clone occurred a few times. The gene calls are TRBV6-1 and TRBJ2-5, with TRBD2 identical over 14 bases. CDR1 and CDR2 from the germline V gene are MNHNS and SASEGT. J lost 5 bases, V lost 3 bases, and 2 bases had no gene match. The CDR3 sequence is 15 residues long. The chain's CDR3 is CASSETSGGGETQYF. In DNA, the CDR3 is TGTGCCAGCAGTGAGACTAGCGGGGGGGGTGAGACCCAGTACTTC.

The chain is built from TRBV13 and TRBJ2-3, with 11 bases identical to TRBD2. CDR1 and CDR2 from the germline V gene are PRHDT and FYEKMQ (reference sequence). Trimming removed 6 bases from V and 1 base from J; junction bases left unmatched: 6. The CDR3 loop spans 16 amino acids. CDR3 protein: CASRQGTSGRTDTQYF. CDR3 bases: TGTGCCAGCAGACAAGGGACTAGCGGTCGCACAGATACGCAGTATTTT.

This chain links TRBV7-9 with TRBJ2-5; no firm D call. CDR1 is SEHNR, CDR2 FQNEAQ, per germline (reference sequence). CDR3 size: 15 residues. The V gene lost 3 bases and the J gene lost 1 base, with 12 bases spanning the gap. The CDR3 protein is CASSLGVSLQETQYF. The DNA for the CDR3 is TGTGCCAGCAGCTTGGGCGTCTCGCTCCAAGAGACCCAGTACTTC. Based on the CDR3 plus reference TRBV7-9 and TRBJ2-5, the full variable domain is DTGVSQNPRHKITKRGQNVTFRCDPISEHNRLYWYRQTLGQGPEFLTYFQNEAQLEKSRLLSDRFSAERPKGSFSTLEIQRTEQGDSAMYLCASSLGVSLQETQYFGPGTRLLVL.

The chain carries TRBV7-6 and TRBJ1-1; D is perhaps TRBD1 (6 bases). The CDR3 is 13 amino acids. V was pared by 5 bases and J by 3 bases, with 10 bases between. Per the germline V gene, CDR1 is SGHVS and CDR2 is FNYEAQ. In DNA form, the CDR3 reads TGTGCCAGCAGCCCTCAGGGGCACACTGAAGCTTTCTTT. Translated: CASSPQGHTEAFF. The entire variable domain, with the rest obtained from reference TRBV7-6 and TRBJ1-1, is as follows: GAGVSQSPRYKVTKRGQDVALRCDPISGHVSLYWYRQALGQGPEFLTYFNYEAQQDKSGLPNDRFSAERPEGSISTLTIQRTEQRDSAMYRCASSPQGHTEAFFGQGTRLTVV.

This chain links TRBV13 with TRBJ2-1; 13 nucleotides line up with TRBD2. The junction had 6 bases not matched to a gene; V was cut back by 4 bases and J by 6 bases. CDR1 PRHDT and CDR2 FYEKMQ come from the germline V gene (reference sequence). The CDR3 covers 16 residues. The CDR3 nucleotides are TGTGCCAGCAGCTCACCCGGGACTAGCGGGGTCAATGAGCAGTTCTTC. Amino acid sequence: CASSSPGTSGVNEQFF.

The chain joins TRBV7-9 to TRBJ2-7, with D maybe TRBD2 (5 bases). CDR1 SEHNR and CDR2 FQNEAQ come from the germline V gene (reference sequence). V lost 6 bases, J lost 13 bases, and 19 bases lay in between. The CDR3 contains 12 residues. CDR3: CASRSDEGNAYF. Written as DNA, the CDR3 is TGTGCCAGCAGGTCGGACGAGGGTAATGCCTACTTC.

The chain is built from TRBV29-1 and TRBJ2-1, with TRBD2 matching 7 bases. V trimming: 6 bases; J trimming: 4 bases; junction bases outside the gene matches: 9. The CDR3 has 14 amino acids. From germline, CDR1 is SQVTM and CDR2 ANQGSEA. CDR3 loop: CSVRVGEGYNEQFF. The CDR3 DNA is TGCAGCGTCAGGGTGGGGGAGGGATACAATGAGCAGTTCTTC.

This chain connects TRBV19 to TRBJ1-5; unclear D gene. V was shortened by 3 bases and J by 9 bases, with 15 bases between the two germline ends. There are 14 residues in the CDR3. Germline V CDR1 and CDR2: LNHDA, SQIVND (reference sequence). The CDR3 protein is CASSIISRSGPQHF. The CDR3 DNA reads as TGTGCCAGTAGTATCATAAGTCGGAGTGGGCCCCAGCATTTT.

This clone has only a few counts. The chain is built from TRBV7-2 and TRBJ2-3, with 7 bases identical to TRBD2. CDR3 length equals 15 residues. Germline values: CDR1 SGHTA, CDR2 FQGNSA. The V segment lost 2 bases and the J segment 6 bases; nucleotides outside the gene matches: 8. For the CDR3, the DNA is TGTGCCAGCAGCTTATTAACGGGAGGACCTGATACGCAGTATTTT. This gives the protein CASSLLTGGPDTQYF.

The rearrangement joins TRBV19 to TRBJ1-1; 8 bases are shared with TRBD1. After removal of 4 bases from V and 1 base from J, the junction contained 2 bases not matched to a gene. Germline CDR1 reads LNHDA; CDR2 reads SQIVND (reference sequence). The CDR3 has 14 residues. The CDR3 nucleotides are TGTGCCAGTAGTACAGGGGGCGCGAACACTGAAGCTTTCTTT. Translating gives CASSTGGANTEAFF. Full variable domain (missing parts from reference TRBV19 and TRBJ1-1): DGGITQSPKYLFRKEGQNVTLSCEQNLNHDAMYWYRQDPGQGLRLIYYSQIVNDFQKGDIAEGYSVSREKKESFPLTVTSAQKNPTAFYLCASSTGGANTEAFFGQGTRLTVV.

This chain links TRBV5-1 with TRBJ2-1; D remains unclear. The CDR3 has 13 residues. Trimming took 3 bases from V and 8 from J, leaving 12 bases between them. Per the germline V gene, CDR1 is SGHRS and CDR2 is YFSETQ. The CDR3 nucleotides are TGCGCCAGCAGCTCGGTATTTGCTGATGAGCAGTTCTTC. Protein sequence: CASSSVFADEQFF.

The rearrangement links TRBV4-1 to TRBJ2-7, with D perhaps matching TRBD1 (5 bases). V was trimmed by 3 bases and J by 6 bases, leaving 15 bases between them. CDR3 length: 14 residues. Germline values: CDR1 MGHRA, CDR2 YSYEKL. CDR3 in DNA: TGCGCCAGCAGCCAGACAGACAGTGGGCCCGAGCAGTACTTC. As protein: CASSQTDSGPEQYF.

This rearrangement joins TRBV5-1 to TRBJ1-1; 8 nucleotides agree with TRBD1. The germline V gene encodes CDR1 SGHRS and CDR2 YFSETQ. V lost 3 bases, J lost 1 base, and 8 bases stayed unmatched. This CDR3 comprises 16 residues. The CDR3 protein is CASSSQGARGNTEAFF. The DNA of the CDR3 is TGCGCCAGCAGCTCTCAGGGGGCGCGAGGGAACACTGAAGCTTTCTTT.

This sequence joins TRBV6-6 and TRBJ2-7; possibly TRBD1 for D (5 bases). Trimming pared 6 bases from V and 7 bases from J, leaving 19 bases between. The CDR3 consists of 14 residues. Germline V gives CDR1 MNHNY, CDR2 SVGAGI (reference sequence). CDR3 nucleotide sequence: TGTGCCAGCAGCCGTGACAACAGGTTCTTAGAGCAGTACTTC. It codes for CASSRDNRFLEQYF.

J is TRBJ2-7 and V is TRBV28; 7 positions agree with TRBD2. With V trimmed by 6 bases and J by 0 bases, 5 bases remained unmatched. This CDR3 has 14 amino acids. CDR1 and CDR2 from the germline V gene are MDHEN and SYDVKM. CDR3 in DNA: TGTGCCAGCAGCCTTAGCGGGCTCTCCTACGAGCAGTACTTC. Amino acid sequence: CASSLSGLSYEQYF.

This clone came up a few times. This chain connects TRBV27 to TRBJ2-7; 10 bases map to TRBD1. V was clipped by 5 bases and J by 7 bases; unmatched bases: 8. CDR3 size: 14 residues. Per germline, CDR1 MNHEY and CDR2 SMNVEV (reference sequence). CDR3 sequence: CASSPRQGAREQYF. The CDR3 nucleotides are TGTGCCAGCAGTCCTCGACAGGGGGCGCGAGAGCAGTACTTC.

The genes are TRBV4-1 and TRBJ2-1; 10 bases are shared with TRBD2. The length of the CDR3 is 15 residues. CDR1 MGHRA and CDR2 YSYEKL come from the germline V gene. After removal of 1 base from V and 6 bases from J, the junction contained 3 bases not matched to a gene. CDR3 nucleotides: TGCGCCAGCAGCCAAGTGTCTAGCGGGAGCAATGAGCAGTTCTTC. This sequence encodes CASSQVSSGSNEQFF.

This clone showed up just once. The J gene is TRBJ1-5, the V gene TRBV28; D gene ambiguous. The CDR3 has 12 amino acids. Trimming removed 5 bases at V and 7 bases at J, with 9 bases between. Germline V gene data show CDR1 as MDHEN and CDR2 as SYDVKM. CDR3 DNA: TGTGCCAGCAGTCCCCCGGGACAGCCCCAGCATTTT. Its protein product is CASSPPGQPQHF. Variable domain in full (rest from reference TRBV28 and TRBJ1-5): DVKVTQSSRYLVKRTGEKVFLECVQDMDHENMFWYRQDPGLGLRLIYFSYDVKMKEKGDIPEGYSVSREKKERFSLILESASTNQTSMYLCASSPPGQPQHFGDGTRLSIL.

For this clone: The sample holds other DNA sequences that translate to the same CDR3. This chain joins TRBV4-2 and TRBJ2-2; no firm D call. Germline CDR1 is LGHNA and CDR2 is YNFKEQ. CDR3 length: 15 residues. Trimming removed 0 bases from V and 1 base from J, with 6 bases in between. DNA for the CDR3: TGTGCCAGCAGCCAAGAAGGCGGGAACACCGGGGAGCTGTTTTTT. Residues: CASSQEGGNTGELFF.

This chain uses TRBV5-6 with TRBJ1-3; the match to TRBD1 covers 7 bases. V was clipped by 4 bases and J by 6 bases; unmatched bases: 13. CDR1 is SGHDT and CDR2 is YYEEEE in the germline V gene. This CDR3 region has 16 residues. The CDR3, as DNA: TGTGCCAGCAGCGCCGCCGGGACAGTTTCCCAAAACACCATATATTTT. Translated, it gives CASSAAGTVSQNTIYF.

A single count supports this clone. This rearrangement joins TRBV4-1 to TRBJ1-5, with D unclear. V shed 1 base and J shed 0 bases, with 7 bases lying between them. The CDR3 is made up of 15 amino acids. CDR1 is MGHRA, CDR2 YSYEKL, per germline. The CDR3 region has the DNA TGCGCCAGCAGCCAAGTCGGGTTTAGCAATCAGCCCCAGCATTTT. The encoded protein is CASSQVGFSNQPQHF.

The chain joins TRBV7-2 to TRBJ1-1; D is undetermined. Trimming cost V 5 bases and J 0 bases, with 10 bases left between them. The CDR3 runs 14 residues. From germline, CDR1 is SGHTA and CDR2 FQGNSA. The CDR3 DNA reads TGTGCCAGCAGCCCCCTAGAGATGAACACTGAAGCTTTCTTT. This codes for CASSPLEMNTEAFF. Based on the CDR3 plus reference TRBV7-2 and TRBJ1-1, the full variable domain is GAGVSQSPSNKVTEKGKDVELRCDPISGHTALYWYRQSLGQGLEFLIYFQGNSAPDKSGLPSDRFSAERTGGSVSTLTIQRTQQEDSAVYLCASSPLEMNTEAFFGQGTRLTVV.

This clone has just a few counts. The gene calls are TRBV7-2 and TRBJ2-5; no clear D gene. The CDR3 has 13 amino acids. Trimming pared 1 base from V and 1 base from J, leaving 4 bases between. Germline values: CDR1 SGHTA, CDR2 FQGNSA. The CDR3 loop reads CASSLGGQETQYF. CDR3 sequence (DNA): TGTGCCAGCAGCTTAGGCGGCCAAGAGACCCAGTACTTC.